This record concerns one T cell receptor (beta chain) sequence. Its antigen remains unidentified. No base qualities exist here, and no much larger clone lies one base off it. This record belongs to a study of cytomegalovirus exposure and HLA in healthy donors (dated by TCRdb to 2016 to 2017). Describing the broader study: An earlier analysis of approximately 640 of the donors reported 250 to 300 Gb of sequence data and more than 90 million unique TCR beta sequences from about 200 million T cells. Roughly 300 gigabases of sequencing data and around 87 million unique TCR sequences were included in an early release covering 550 to 800 HLA-typed donors. The genetic ancestry cluster associated with self-reported Caucasian donors included 70% to 85% of the roughly 400 genotyped donors. The aim of the study was to test whether cataloging public T cell receptors could identify signatures of past pathogen exposure. Using immunosequencing, the study profiled T cell repertoires from fewer than 850 subjects and related those repertoires to cytomegalovirus serostatus. Along with the approximately 700-subject first cohort, a separate validation cohort of approximately 110 different subjects was used. To predict cytomegalovirus infection status, the study brought together high-throughput TCR immunosequencing, statistical association of individual TCRs with disease status, and machine learning. A later analysis re-examined previously published TCR beta repertoires from about 670 donors and added high-resolution HLA genotyping to investigate patterns of TCR occurrence. The later analysis used no new phenotypic data to find candidate immune exposures, relying instead on TCR beta sequences and their occurrence across donors. An earlier analysis of approximately 630 of the donors applied high-throughput TCR beta sequencing to assess whether each TCR beta V gene segment acted as functional or pseudogenic. Donor age, sex, ethnicity and CMV serostatus were compiled together with the repertoire data. In a later genetic analysis, genome-wide SNP genotypes for about three fifths of the roughly 670 donors were used, and that subset was treated as a discovery cohort. Every repertoire in the discovery cohort had been generated on one and the same sequencing platform. Class I and class II HLA loci were covered by the typing at four-digit resolution. The number of donors typed differed by locus, with 629-630 for A, B, C, DRB1 and DQB1, roughly 550 for DQA1, about 610 for DPA1, and 450 to 480 for DPB1. Because of strong linkage in the cohort, four or five DR-DQ haplotypes were treated as single units for association and clustering. Among 300 to 500 genotyped donors of the cohort, an average of roughly 230,000 unique TCR beta nucleotide sequences was sequenced per donor, of which about 19% were non-productive.

Receptor libraries were prepared by the immunoSEQ multiplex PCR assay. The multiplex PCR relied on a mix of 60 forward primers for TCR Vbeta segments and 13 reverse primers for TCR Jbeta segments. The CDR3 region of rearranged TCR beta genes was amplified from genomic DNA by a multiplex PCR assay. On the Illumina HiSeq System, the amplified TCR beta libraries were sequenced as 87-base-pair reads. Turning to the authors' computational methods: A later analysis counted tens of millions of unique TCR beta chains across the 690 or so repertoires, and roughly 10 million of these chains were shared by at least two donors. Raw reads were error-corrected and collapsed into unique sequences by a nearest-neighbor algorithm in which closely related sequences were merged to remove PCR and sequencing errors. V, D and J gene segments were assigned by aligning CDR3 sequences to IMGT reference sequences. Each retained sequence needed at least a six-nucleotide match to both a V gene segment and a J gene segment. Rearrangements were called productive when the CDR3 lacked stop codons and stayed in frame with V and J; all others were non-productive. CDR3 was defined according to IMGT convention as the region running from the second conserved V-encoded cysteine to the conserved J-encoded phenylalanine. In an earlier analysis of around 540 of the donors, sequences lacking an unambiguous match to a single V gene segment were excluded. An earlier analysis of approximately 590 of the donors classified V segments as functional when productive rearrangements were above 56.7% and as segregating when the standard deviation between donors was above 5%. A statistical classification framework was built for diagnosing cytomegalovirus status from the catalog of TCR beta chain sequences. In a later analysis, TCR nucleotide sequences were compared against IMGT/GENE-DB human TR gene sequences so that V and J genes could be assigned. Using the TCRdist pipeline, a later analysis assigned CDR3 sequences along with most-parsimonious VDJ recombination scenarios. In a later analysis, each TCR beta chain was defined by its CDR3 amino acid sequence together with its V-gene family, and reads without a unique V-gene family were excluded. As a way to deal with suspected cross-contamination and a sequencing artifact, a later analysis dropped approximately 570 nucleotide sequences that were highly shared and had low generation probability. In a later analysis, a clonal expansion index for each public chain was calculated from normalized within-repertoire ranks of inferred template counts. In a later analysis, generation probabilities were computed using a VDJ recombination model fitted to out-of-frame rearrangements, and the results were checked against IGoR. A later analysis scored TCR-TCR, TCR-HLA and TCR-CMV co-occurrence with hypergeometric tests, applying a repertoire-size bias correction to TCR pairs. A later analysis estimated false discovery rates by permuting HLA or CMV assignments 20 times. In a later analysis, co-occurring TCRs were grouped using DBSCAN, and TCRdist sequence similarity was added for clustering within HLA-allele-positive subsets. Repertoires with fewer than 30,000 or more than 120,000 public chains, plus five repertoires with anomalous nucleotide sharing, were excluded from co-occurrence clustering. TCRdb carries this immuneACCESS record with in-frame sequences only. Its versions omit some clonotypes, under half of them owing to an unresolved V gene in the studies checked, with the rest unexplained. That table is the source of V, J and clone size, and D and trimming were worked out from the DNA. This sample comprises fewer than 200,000 clones, under 85% of them detected only once. The ten largest clonotypes hold 1.6% of the sample.

The germline V gene (reference sequence) supplies CDR1 LNHDA and CDR2 SQIVND. V lost 7 bases and J lost 2 bases; the stretch between them is 13 bases long. The CDR3, cysteine through phenylalanine, is 14 amino acids long. CDR3 DNA only is kept here, 42 bases in frame from base 1. General conclusions and limits of the study: Correlated functional status among segregating V segments might reflect linkage disequilibrium, but an unknown experimental factor could not be ruled out. A few of the identified cytomegalovirus-associated TCR beta chains were confirmed in vitro to be specific for cytomegalovirus antigens. The presence/absence analyses assumed that sequencing depth was roughly uniform across donors, and that assumption may not be true. Because some donors lacked HLA typing at each locus, the association tests relied only on the typed subset. In a later analysis, the rate of TCR association differed among HLA loci, with DRB1 alleles having the most associated TCRs and HLA-C alleles having the fewest. Immune exposure information for the cohort was limited to CMV serostatus. A further reported finding was that TCR beta sequences accurately predicted the HLA-A and HLA-B alleles for most subjects in the first cohort. A cluster of highly shared sequence variants was judged likely to be a technical artifact of the sequencing pipeline. In a later analysis, HLA-associated TCR beta chains showed more clonal expansion and lower generation probabilities than non-associated chains that were equally common. According to a later analysis, parvovirus B19, influenza, CMV and Epstein-Barr virus appeared linked to several top co-occurrence clusters. Assigning TCR associations to individual alleles was difficult when HLA alleles, especially DR and DQ, strongly co-occurred. While some public TCRs were present in many individuals, most TCR sequences turned up only very rarely across donors. Cytomegalovirus status was reported to be diagnosed by the classifier with high specificity and sensitivity in both the original and validation cohorts. Because the 87-base-pair reads could not distinguish some IMGT-functional V segments, including TRBV6-2 and TRBV6-3, those segments were excluded. An association between a missense DCLRE1C variant and V-gene and J-gene trimming of TCR beta chains was found in a later genetic analysis and replicated in an independent cohort. Compared with the approximately 710-donor mean, donors in an Asian-associated ancestry cluster had fewer N-insertions in productive TCRs, according to a later genetic analysis. This cohort had only TCR beta chains sequenced, and the lack of alpha or paired-chain data limited which features could be detected. The study listed approximately 160 TCR beta chains as associated with cytomegalovirus. Because counts were too low, 15 to 20 rarely observed V segments, including chromosome 9 orphons, were excluded from the earlier analysis of some 540 of the donors. According to a later analysis, most CMV-associated TCR beta chains appeared to be HLA-restricted, and the HLA associations seemed to be driven largely by CMV exposure. It was suggested by the authors that the approach could potentially be generalized to other disease states and immunological phenotypes. At a false discovery rate of 0.05, a later analysis linked 15,000 to 20,000 TCR beta sequences to specific HLA alleles. In an earlier analysis of over 550 of the donors, most TCR beta V segments were observed in productive rearrangements about 87% or about 30% of the time, broadly matching IMGT annotations.

The cohort comprised some 730 healthy bone marrow donors. At the time of sampling, every cohort member was nominally healthy, though immune exposures that went unrecorded were likely present. The donor was CMV seronegative and was included in the group of 352 seronegative cohort members. A peripheral blood sample was provided by each donor, and peripheral blood mononuclear cells were used for TCR beta sequencing. Genomic DNA was extracted from the blood cell samples with the Qiagen DNeasy Blood Extraction Kit. The sequence was collected from a man aged 45-60 years in good health and CMV-seronegative. The chain employs TRBV19 and TRBJ2-3; the D gene is possibly TRBD1, with 5 bases matching. Sequencing input: PBMCs. The CDR3: CASTTDSNTDTQYF. The nucleotides read TGTGCCAGTACCACCGACAGCAACACAGATACGCAGTATTTT.